What follows are 23 T cell receptor beta chains derived from one specimen sequenced in a study of blood T cells in healthy people across ages. The use of a sample-barcoded 5' primer and a J-beta primer mix characterized a second PCR of roughly 7 to 11 cycles. TCRdb independently ran MiXCR on the 5' RACE reads; one entry per CDR3 protein. This sample has about 770,000 distinct CDR3 sequences; 44% occur once, and the top ten carry roughly 19%. The sample taken for sequencing was blood. The receptors stem from a man aged 60 to 75 in good health.

In DNA form, the CDR3 reads TGTGCCAGCAGTCCTCGCCGCCAATCTATCGGAGAAAAACTGTTTTTT. This codes for CASSPRRQSIGEKLFF. This chain uses TRBV3-1 with TRBJ1-4; D remains unclear. V lost 6 bases and J 8 bases, leaving 22 bases between the germline ends. This CDR3 is 16 amino acids long. CDR1 and CDR2 from the germline V gene are LGHDT and YNNKEL (reference sequence).

This clonotype appeared a few times. The chain carries TRBV6-5 and TRBJ2-7, with 9 positions matching TRBD1. This CDR3 region has 14 residues. The V and J ends lost 8 bases and 3 bases, in that order; junction bases with no gene match: 8. Per the germline V gene, CDR1 is MNHEY and CDR2 is SVGAGI. DNA for the CDR3: TGTGCCAGCTGGGGAGAGACAGGGGGCTACGAGCAGTACTTC. Encoded protein: CASWGETGGYEQYF.

V is TRBV4-3 and J is TRBJ2-3, with unresolved D. Germline assignment: CDR1 LGHNA and CDR2 YSLEER. V lost 2 bases and J lost 5, with 8 bases in between. The CDR3 sequence is 13 residues long. The CDR3 here is CASSQKGLDTQYF. The CDR3 nucleotides read TGCGCCAGCAGCCAAAAAGGGTTAGATACGCAGTATTTT.

The CDR3 bases are TGTGCCAGCAGCAGAACAGTAGTCTACAGTGAGCAGTACTTC. Translation gives CASSRTVVYSEQYF. V usage is TRBV27 and J usage is TRBJ2-5; no definite D call. Trimming shortened V by 6 bases and J by 11 bases, and 22 bases separated the two germline ends. CDR1 and CDR2 from the germline V gene are MNHEY and SMNVEV (reference sequence). This CDR3 comprises 14 residues.

This clonotype occurred a few times. The chain joins TRBV5-1 to TRBJ2-1, with D unresolved. The CDR3 runs 14 residues. Germline assignment: CDR1 SGHRS and CDR2 YFSETQ. Trimming cost V 5 bases and J 7 bases, with 16 bases left between them. CDR3 region: CASSPIPDGNEQFF. The CDR3 DNA is TGCGCCAGCAGTCCCATTCCGGATGGGAATGAGCAGTTCTTC.

To note about this clonotype: This sequence may be a read error, since a much larger clone differs from it by one base. V and J are TRBV6-6 and TRBJ2-3; D is undetermined. CDR1 and CDR2 (germline): MNHNY, SVGAGI (reference sequence). CDR3 length equals 14 residues. Deletions cut 6 bases from V and 2 bases from J, with 12 bases between. This CDR3 reads CASRNLTDTDTQYF. In nucleotides, the CDR3 is TGTGCCAGCAGGAATCTAACGGACACAGATACGCAGTATTTT.

This clonotype is a singleton in its sample. The rearrangement joins TRBV7-2 to TRBJ1-3; 7 nucleotides align to TRBD1. Per the germline V gene, CDR1 is SGHTA and CDR2 is FQGNSA. The CDR3 is 14 residues long. The V and J ends lost 5 bases and 4 bases, in that order; junction bases with no gene match: 5. CDR3: CASSEGGGGNTIYF. The CDR3, as DNA: TGTGCCAGCAGCGAAGGAGGGGGCGGAAACACCATATATTTT.

This clonotype was recorded a few times. The rearrangement links TRBV4-3 to TRBJ2-7; possible D gene TRBD2, 6 bases. Trimming shortened V by 0 bases and J by 3 bases, and 12 bases separated the two germline ends. Germline assignment: CDR1 LGHNA and CDR2 YSLEER. The length of the CDR3 is 15 residues. This chain's CDR3 is CASSQDRAGNYEQYF. Written as DNA, the CDR3 is TGCGCCAGCAGCCAAGACCGGGCGGGGAACTACGAGCAGTACTTC.

The chain has TRBV11-2 and TRBJ2-3; TRBD2 matches at 13 bases. Germline V gene lookup returns CDR1 SGHAT and CDR2 FQNNGV. The CDR3 spans 19 residues. The trim removed 5 bases at V and 0 bases at J, leaving 11 bases unmatched. The chain's CDR3 is CASSGRLAGGFSSTDTQYF. Written as DNA, the CDR3 is TGTGCCAGCAGCGGCCGACTAGCGGGGGGATTTTCTAGCACAGATACGCAGTATTTT.

The DNA of the CDR3 is TGTGCCAGCAGACCTCTGGGGCGGGACAATCAGCCCCAGCATTTT. Its translation: CASRPLGRDNQPQHF. V is TRBV28 and J is TRBJ1-5; tentatively, D is TRBD1 (5 bases). The CDR3 spans 15 residues. The V gene lost 6 bases and the J gene lost 3 bases, with 15 bases spanning the gap. Germline values: CDR1 MDHEN, CDR2 SYDVKM.

This sequence joins TRBV7-2 and TRBJ2-1, with D unclear. CDR1 SGHTA and CDR2 FQGNSA come from the germline V gene. The CDR3 extends over 12 amino acids. Trimming removed 5 bases at V and 15 bases at J, with 17 bases between. The CDR3 DNA reads TGTGCCAGCAGCACTCAACTAACCCCGGCGTTCTTC. This translates into CASSTQLTPAFF.

A note on this clonotype: A clone one base away is much larger, so this may be a read error. The V gene is TRBV18, the J gene TRBJ2-1; D gene ambiguous. Germline loops: CDR1 KGHSH, CDR2 LQKENI. This CDR3 spans 13 amino acids. The chain's CDR3 is CASSPTSNNKQFF. For the CDR3, the DNA is TGTGCCAGCTCACCGACGAGTAACAATAAGCAGTTCTTC.

This clonotype was detected only a few times. The junction shows a germline mismatch at one end, possibly a read error. This chain joins TRBV29-1 and TRBJ2-5; 10 bases fit TRBD2. The CDR3 has 14 residues. The germline CDR1 and CDR2 sequences are SQVTM and ANQGSEA. The CDR3: CSFERGGLLETQYF. CDR3 DNA sequence: TGCAGCTTTGAGCGGGGGGGCCTGTTAGAGACCCAGTACTTC.

This clonotype has just a few counts. The V gene is TRBV5-1, the J gene TRBJ2-7; 7 positions match TRBD1. The V segment lost 3 bases and the J segment 2 bases; nucleotides outside the gene matches: 5. Germline assignment: CDR1 SGHRS and CDR2 YFSETQ. The CDR3 is 14 amino acids. The CDR3 loop reads CASSSGTAAYEQYF. In DNA form, the CDR3 reads TGCGCCAGCAGCTCCGGGACAGCGGCCTACGAGCAGTACTTC.

The rearrangement joins TRBV20-1 to TRBJ2-7; unclear D gene. The CDR3 has 12 amino acids. Trimming cost V 0 bases and J 5 bases, with 8 bases left between them. Germline V gene sequence: CDR1 DFQATT, CDR2 SNEGSKA (reference sequence). The CDR3, as DNA: TGCAGTGCTAGAGAAGTTGGGGACGAGCAGTACTTC. This gives the protein CSAREVGDEQYF.

A few counts support this clonotype. V is TRBV9 and J is TRBJ2-7; 7 bases match TRBD1. Looked up from germline, CDR1 is SGDLS and CDR2 is YYNGEE. This CDR3 contains 13 residues. The ends lost 4 bases at V and 5 bases at J; junction bases unmatched: 6. CDR3 region: CASSTRGLDEQYF. As DNA, the CDR3 is TGTGCCAGCAGCACTAGGGGGCTCGACGAGCAGTACTTC.

This clonotype was counted between two and nine times. The rearrangement joins TRBV20-1 to TRBJ1-2; TRBD1 matches 7 bases. The junction had 7 bases not matched to a gene; V was cut back by 8 bases and J by 4 bases. Germline assignment: CDR1 DFQATT and CDR2 SNEGSKA (reference sequence). The CDR3 runs to 12 residues. CDR3 protein: CSTGDQFYGYTF. The CDR3 coding sequence is TGCAGTACAGGGGACCAATTCTATGGCTACACCTTC.

The chain recombines TRBV20-1 with TRBJ2-7; D remains ambiguous. Trimming took 6 bases from V and 5 from J, leaving 11 bases between them. The CDR3 covers 11 residues. Germline V gene sequence: CDR1 DFQATT, CDR2 SNEGSKA (reference sequence). The CDR3 sequence is CSANSNDEQYF. The DNA for the CDR3 is TGCAGTGCCAACAGTAACGACGAGCAGTACTTC.

This clonotype turned up a few times. This chain joins TRBV15 and TRBJ2-7, with unresolved D. CDR1 and CDR2 from the germline V gene are LNHNV and YYDKDF (reference sequence). V lost 0 bases and J lost 7, with 7 bases in between. The CDR3 spans 12 residues. The DNA for the CDR3 is TGTGCCACCAGCAGAGATTATACGGAGCAGTACTTC. Translated: CATSRDYTEQYF.

In this sample, this clonotype turned up a few times. This chain joins TRBV12-3 or TRBV12-4 and TRBJ1-2; the D gene is possibly TRBD1 (5 bases). Trimming took off 5 bases at V and 8 bases at J, with 12 bases between the two ends. This CDR3 is 12 amino acids long. The CDR3 region has the DNA TGTGCCAGCAGTAAACAGGATTTAGGCTACACCTTC. Its protein is CASSKQDLGYTF.

This clonotype was counted a few times. The chain uses TRBV30 and TRBJ2-7, with 7 bases identical to TRBD2. V shed 0 bases, J shed 4 bases, and the junction held 6 bases outside the gene matches. Germline lookup yields CDR1 GTSNPN and CDR2 SVGIG (reference sequence). This CDR3 comprises 14 residues. In DNA form, the CDR3 reads TGTGCCTGGAGTGTGGGAGGGCAGGGATACGAGCAGTACTTC. Its protein is CAWSVGGQGYEQYF.

The J gene is TRBJ2-1, the V gene TRBV5-1, with 9 bases identical to TRBD1. Losses at the gene ends were 2 bases for V and 6 bases for J; bases not matched to a gene: 3. Germline V gene sequence: CDR1 SGHRS, CDR2 YFSETQ. The CDR3 spans 14 residues. CDR3 amino acids: CASSFRTGVNEQFF. The CDR3 coding sequence is TGCGCCAGCAGCTTTAGGACAGGGGTCAATGAGCAGTTCTTC.

V and J are TRBV5-1 and TRBJ2-3, with D maybe TRBD1 (5 bases). Trimming took 6 bases from V and 2 from J, leaving 10 bases between them. Germline V gene lookup returns CDR1 SGHRS and CDR2 YFSETQ. This CDR3 region has 13 residues. The DNA of the CDR3 is TGCGCCAGCACGAAGGGGTACACAGATACGCAGTATTTT. Protein: CASTKGYTDTQYF.